Each of the 30 T cell receptor beta chains below was sequenced from the same sample in a study of blood T cell repertoires in COVID-19. Repertoires were generated with immunoSEQ multiplex PCR, while TCRdb's copy carries only in-frame clones and drops some. The data show around 480,000 clones, roughly nine tenths seen once. The sample consisted of PBMCs or T cells enriched from blood (not recorded which). Source of these receptors: a woman between 18 and 29 years old who had recovered from COVID-19.

As DNA, the CDR3 is TGTGCCAGCAGCCTCAAAGGACAGCGGCGATACGAGCAGTACTTC. This sequence encodes CASSLKGQRRYEQYF. The chain links TRBV5-6 to TRBJ2-7; a possible D gene is TRBD1 (6 bases). This CDR3 is built from 15 residues. Between the trimmed V and J ends, which lost 4 bases and 4 bases, there was a span of 18 bases. Germline CDR1 and CDR2: SGHDT and YYEEEE.

J is TRBJ2-1 and V is TRBV15; D is undetermined. The ends were cut back, 1 base at V and 9 bases at J, with 13 bases in the middle. This CDR3 spans 14 amino acids. The germline CDR1 and CDR2 sequences are LNHNV and YYDKDF (reference sequence). The CDR3 sequence is CATSRVIEPVEQFF. DNA for the CDR3: TGTGCCACCAGCAGAGTAATTGAACCGGTTGAGCAGTTCTTC.

This chain joins TRBV29-1 and TRBJ1-2; D not resolved. This CDR3 has 13 residues. CDR1 is SQVTM, CDR2 ANQGSEA, per germline. V lost 6 bases and J lost 8, with 19 bases in between. This chain's CDR3 is CSVRLRAGEGYTF. CDR3 coding DNA: TGCAGCGTCAGATTGAGGGCCGGGGAAGGCTACACCTTC.

The V gene is TRBV30, the J gene TRBJ2-5, with 8 bases matching TRBD2. CDR1 and CDR2 from the germline V gene are GTSNPN and SVGIG (reference sequence). The ends lost 0 bases at V and 7 bases at J; junction bases unmatched: 7. This CDR3 region has 14 residues. The CDR3, as DNA: TGTGCCTGGAGTGTACAAACCGCGGGGGGGACCCAGTACTTC. Translation gives CAWSVQTAGGTQYF.

The chain recombines TRBV4-1 with TRBJ1-2; the match to TRBD1 covers 9 bases. Looked up from germline, CDR1 is MGHRA and CDR2 is YSYEKL. The CDR3 runs to 16 residues. After removal of 1 base from V and 4 bases from J, the junction contained 7 bases not matched to a gene. The CDR3 DNA follows: TGCGCCAGCAGCCAAGTGGAGGGACAGGGCCCCTATGGCTACACCTTC. Amino acids: CASSQVEGQGPYGYTF.

The rearrangement uses TRBV5-4 and TRBJ1-5, with D possibly being TRBD1 (6 bases). Trimming took off 3 bases at V and 1 base at J, with 8 bases between the two ends. The length of the CDR3 is 14 residues. Germline loops: CDR1 SGHNT, CDR2 YYREEE (reference sequence). CDR3 amino acids: CASSSGQSNQPQHF. The CDR3 bases are TGTGCCAGCAGCTCCGGACAGAGCAATCAGCCCCAGCATTTT.

The chain recombines TRBV7-2 with TRBJ1-4, with no clear D. The V gene lost 5 bases and the J gene lost 4 bases, with 11 bases spanning the gap. Germline CDR1 and CDR2: SGHTA and FQGNSA. The CDR3 length is 14 residues. The CDR3 nucleotides are TGTGCCAGCAGCCCCCGGGTTATTAATGAAAAACTGTTTTTT. It is translated as CASSPRVINEKLFF.

This clone was counted once. The CDR3 protein is CAWTKGQGAASNYGYTF. CDR3 in DNA: TGTGCCTGGACCAAGGGACAGGGGGCCGCCTCCAACTATGGCTACACCTTC. The chain uses TRBV30 and TRBJ1-2, with 12 bases that match TRBD1. The germline V gene has CDR1 GTSNPN and CDR2 SVGIG (reference sequence). The CDR3 covers 17 residues. V was pared by 4 bases and J by 2 bases, with 11 bases of the junction left unmatched.

This clone was recorded only once. V is TRBV4-1 and J is TRBJ2-1; D may be TRBD2 (6 bases). Germline V CDR1 and CDR2: MGHRA, YSYEKL. V gave up 3 bases and J gave up 1 base, with 10 bases separating them. The CDR3 covers 15 residues. CDR3 coding DNA: TGCGCCAGCAGCCACGTGGCGGGGTCCTACAATGAGCAGTTCTTC. This sequence encodes CASSHVAGSYNEQFF.

This clone has just one count. The V and J genes are TRBV2 and TRBJ2-1; perhaps TRBD1 as D (5 bases). With 2 bases removed from V and 5 bases from J, the gap between germline ends came to 16 bases. In germline, CDR1 is SNHLY, CDR2 FYNNEI. The CDR3 consists of 16 residues. DNA for the CDR3: TGTGCCAGCAGTGAACGGCGGCAGGGATGGGACAATGAGCAGTTCTTC. It specifies CASSERRQGWDNEQFF.

Here the CDR3 reads CASSLEQGVHFLHF. CDR3 DNA sequence: TGTGCCAGCAGCTTAGAACAGGGGGTCCATTTCCTCCACTTT. The V gene is TRBV7-2, the J gene TRBJ1-6, with 8 positions matching TRBD1. Germline V gives CDR1 SGHTA, CDR2 FQGNSA. The V gene end was trimmed by 1 base and the J gene end by 15 bases; junction bases not matched to a gene: 8. This CDR3 comprises 14 residues.

Turning to this clone: The sample contains more than one DNA sequence encoding this CDR3. The genes are TRBV28 and TRBJ1-4, with TRBD1 matching over 7 bases. The germline gives CDR1 MDHEN, CDR2 SYDVKM. Trimming cost V 3 bases and J 7 bases; bases outside gene matches: 5. The CDR3 has 14 residues. In DNA form, the CDR3 reads TGTGCCAGCAGTTTCCGACAGGGAGGTGAAAAACTGTTTTTT. Translating it yields CASSFRQGGEKLFF.

This clone was seen a single time. Other DNA sequences in the sample encode the same CDR3. J is TRBJ1-6 and V is TRBV5-1; 7 bases agree with TRBD1. Germline CDR1 reads SGHRS; CDR2 reads YFSETQ. V shed 7 bases and J 7 bases; nucleotides not matched to a gene: 8. The CDR3 spans 14 residues. The CDR3 reads CASRPGTENSPLHF. For the CDR3, the DNA is TGCGCCAGCCGCCCTGGGACAGAAAATTCACCCCTCCACTTT. Full variable domain (missing parts from reference TRBV5-1 and TRBJ1-6): KAGVTQTPRYLIKTRGQQVTLSCSPISGHRSVSWYQQTPGQGLQFLFEYFSETQRNKGNFPGRFSGRQFSNSRSEMNVSTLELGDSALYLCASRPGTENSPLHFGNGTRLTVT.

Comment on this clone: Other DNA sequences in the sample encode the same CDR3. The chain employs TRBV10-3 and TRBJ2-2, with D possibly being TRBD1 (7 bases). Germline V gives CDR1 ENHRY, CDR2 SYGVKD. V was shortened by 6 bases and J by 3 bases, with 14 bases between the two germline ends. CDR3 size: 15 residues. In DNA form, the CDR3 reads TGTGCCATCAGCCGACAGGGCGGGGACACCGGGGAGCTGTTTTTT. Its protein product is CAISRQGGDTGELFF.

The table lists this clone with a count of one. This chain links TRBV11-2 with TRBJ2-7; tentatively, D is TRBD2 (5 bases). The CDR3 sequence is 15 residues long. Trimming removed 5 bases at V and 5 bases at J, with 19 bases between. CDR1 and CDR2 from the germline V gene are SGHAT and FQNNGV. CDR3 residues: CASSPNVGVGDEQYF. DNA of the CDR3: TGTGCCAGCAGCCCGAATGTGGGAGTCGGGGACGAGCAGTACTTC.

The chain is built from TRBV20-1 and TRBJ1-4; D gene unclear. In germline, CDR1 is DFQATT, CDR2 SNEGSKA (reference sequence). Between the trimmed V and J ends, which lost 7 bases and 8 bases, there was a span of 8 bases. The CDR3 contains 10 residues. CDR3 sequence (DNA): TGCAGTGGAGGAGAGGAAAAACTGTTTTTT. Translating it yields CSGGEEKLFF.

The chain carries TRBV11-3 and TRBJ2-2, with D tentatively TRBD2 (6 bases). V was pared by 5 bases and J by 7 bases, with 14 bases between. This CDR3 region has 14 residues. Germline-derived CDR1 and CDR2 are SGHNT and YENEEA. CDR3 DNA: TGTGCCAGCAGCCGGAGGGAAGGGGACGGGGAGCTGTTTTTT. This sequence encodes CASSRREGDGELFF.

The CDR3: CASSSSSALRGTQYF. In nucleotides, the CDR3 is TGTGCCAGCAGCTCCTCATCGGCACTAAGAGGTACGCAGTATTTT. V gene TRBV7-2 combines with J gene TRBJ2-3; D uncertain. The CDR3 contains 15 residues. V lost 4 bases to trimming and J lost 8 bases, with 19 bases between them. The V gene's germline CDR1 is SGHTA and CDR2 FQGNSA.

The chain has TRBV25-1 and TRBJ2-2; 7 bases align to TRBD2. The CDR3 is made up of 16 amino acids. Germline V gene sequence: CDR1 MGHDK, CDR2 SYGVNS. The ends lost 3 bases at V and 5 bases at J; junction bases unmatched: 9. The DNA for the CDR3 is TGTGCCAGCAGTGACTGGAAGCGGGGCAAGACCGGGGAGCTGTTTTTT. Translated: CASSDWKRGKTGELFF.

The chain joins TRBV7-9 to TRBJ1-2, with 7 bases matching TRBD1. CDR3 size: 12 residues. With V trimmed by 5 bases and J by 10 bases, 7 bases remained unmatched. Germline V lookup: CDR1 SEHNR, CDR2 FQNEAQ (reference sequence). Written as DNA, the CDR3 is TGTGCCAGCAGCGAAGGGGACAGAGACTACACCTTC. Translation gives CASSEGDRDYTF. Supplemented by reference TRBV7-9 and TRBJ1-2, the full variable domain reads DTGVSQNPRHKITKRGQNVTFRCDPISEHNRLYWYRQTLGQGPEFLTYFQNEAQLEKSRLLSDRFSAERPKGSFSTLEIQRTEQGDSAMYLCASSEGDRDYTFGSGTRLTVV.

V gene TRBV13 combines with J gene TRBJ1-1, with no clear D. Germline CDR1 reads PRHDT; CDR2 reads FYEKMQ (reference sequence). The CDR3 is 14 residues long. V lost 9 bases and J 0 bases, leaving 14 bases between the germline ends. The CDR3 coding sequence is TGTGCCAGTACCTCCGGTGGGCTGAACACTGAAGCTTTCTTT. This codes for CASTSGGLNTEAFF.

This chain uses TRBV19 with TRBJ2-7; D is unresolved. This CDR3 is 14 amino acids long. V was pared by 3 bases and J by 6 bases, with 15 bases between. Germline CDR1 reads LNHDA; CDR2 reads SQIVND (reference sequence). As DNA, the CDR3 is TGTGCCAGTAGTATCCGAGTCACTTCCCCCGAGCAGTACTTC. This encodes CASSIRVTSPEQYF.

V is TRBV27 and J is TRBJ2-7; 7 bases are shared with TRBD1. Germline V gene data show CDR1 as MNHEY and CDR2 as SMNVEV (reference sequence). The CDR3 is 15 amino acids. V was pared by 6 bases and J by 5 bases, with 13 bases of the junction left unmatched. CDR3 coding DNA: TGTGCCAGCAGCTTCCGGGACAGTTCGCTCGACGAGCAGTACTTC. Amino acids: CASSFRDSSLDEQYF.

The gene calls are TRBV6-6 and TRBJ1-1; D not resolved. CDR3 size: 13 residues. Germline V gene data show CDR1 as MNHNY and CDR2 as SVGAGI (reference sequence). V shed 6 bases and J shed 0 bases, with 8 bases lying between them. CDR3 residues: CASSPPMNTEAFF. CDR3 DNA sequence: TGTGCCAGCAGCCCCCCCATGAACACTGAAGCTTTCTTT.

The chain recombines TRBV2 with TRBJ2-6; D is perhaps TRBD1 (6 bases). Germline values: CDR1 SNHLY, CDR2 FYNNEI. The V end lost 10 bases, the J end lost 0 bases, and 10 bases lay between the germline ends. CDR3 length equals 14 residues. CDR3 bases: TGTGCCAATACGGACAGCTCTGGGGCCAACGTCCTGACTTTC. The encoded protein is CANTDSSGANVLTF.

This chain joins TRBV10-3 and TRBJ1-3, with D uncertain. V lost 6 bases and J 0 bases, leaving 12 bases between the germline ends. The CDR3 spans 15 residues. Per germline, CDR1 ENHRY and CDR2 SYGVKD. The CDR3 spells CAIRPFGLSGNTIYF. The CDR3 region has the DNA TGTGCCATCAGACCCTTTGGGCTCTCTGGAAACACCATATATTTT.

The chain is built from TRBV5-6 and TRBJ1-4; D is uncertain. This CDR3 spans 13 amino acids. Trimming took 2 bases from V and 5 from J, leaving 7 bases between them. Germline CDR1 is SGHDT and CDR2 is YYEEEE. This chain's CDR3 is CASSFSANEKLFF. CDR3 DNA: TGTGCCAGCAGCTTCTCTGCGAATGAAAAACTGTTTTTT.

The chain is built from TRBV5-6 and TRBJ1-2; D call uncertain. The germline CDR1 and CDR2 sequences are SGHDT and YYEEEE. V was cut by 4 bases and J by 8 bases, with 24 bases left in between. The CDR3 runs 16 residues. The CDR3 region is CASSMWAVGDTLGYTF. In DNA form, the CDR3 reads TGTGCCAGCAGCATGTGGGCAGTAGGTGACACTTTGGGCTACACCTTC.

This chain connects TRBV29-1 to TRBJ2-7; 7 positions agree with TRBD1. This CDR3 has 12 residues. CDR1 is SQVTM and CDR2 is ANQGSEA in the germline V gene. The ends lost 6 bases at V and 3 bases at J; junction bases unmatched: 5. The CDR3 spells CSVEGQSYEQYF. CDR3 in DNA: TGCAGCGTAGAGGGACAGAGCTACGAGCAGTACTTC.

The chain links TRBV7-2 to TRBJ2-7; a weak D match, TRBD1 (6 bases). V lost 5 bases to trimming and J lost 5 bases, with 13 bases between them. CDR1 is SGHTA, CDR2 FQGNSA, per germline. The length of the CDR3 is 13 residues. The CDR3 nucleotides are TGTGCCAGCAGCAAACAACAGGGCGACGAGCAGTACTTC. Translated: CASSKQQGDEQYF.